The rows below give T cell receptor beta chains drawn from one sample of a study of blood T cell repertoires in COVID-19. The table came from immunoSEQ multiplex PCR; TCRdb's copy has only in-frame clones and leaves some out. The data contain fewer than 200,000 clones, around 88% of them seen just once; the ten biggest clones take up 3.6%. Sample: PBMCs or T cells enriched from blood (not recorded which). These receptors originate from a woman in her forties or fifties in a cohort exposed to, infected with or recovered from COVID-19 (not recorded which). The CDR3 runs from the conserved cysteine through the conserved F or W. Each record gives: J gene, clone size, V gene, D gene, CDR3 protein, CDR3 DNA. D genes are given only for firm matches. Rows may omit the clone size; those that give it use once, few, many or a size class.

j_gene: TRBJ1-6; abundance: -; v_gene: TRBV19; d_gene: -; CDR3aa: CASSSKEGGNSPLHF; CDR3nt: TGTGCCAGTAGTTCTAAAGAGGGTGGGAATTCACCCCTCCACTTT
j_gene: TRBJ2-3; abundance: -; v_gene: TRBV19; d_gene: TRBD2; CDR3aa: CASSIILAESDTQYF; CDR3nt: TGTGCCAGTAGTATAATCCTAGCGGAGTCAGATACGCAGTATTTT
j_gene: TRBJ1-1; abundance: -; v_gene: TRBV9; d_gene: -; CDR3aa: CASSVVLGGHTEAFF; CDR3nt: TGTGCCAGCAGCGTAGTATTAGGTGGGCACACTGAAGCTTTCTTT
j_gene: TRBJ2-5; abundance: -; v_gene: TRBV7-7; d_gene: TRBD2; CDR3aa: CASSLATSGTAAQYF; CDR3nt: TGTGCTAGCAGCTTAGCGACTAGCGGAACAGCGGCCCAGTACTTC
j_gene: TRBJ2-7; abundance: -; v_gene: TRBV18; d_gene: TRBD1; CDR3aa: CASSPPGQYEQYF; CDR3nt: TGTGCCAGCTCACCCCCGGGACAGTACGAGCAGTACTTC
j_gene: TRBJ1-5; abundance: -; v_gene: TRBV28; d_gene: -; CDR3aa: CASSLGAEYNQPQHF; CDR3nt: TGTGCCAGCAGTTTAGGGGCAGAGTACAATCAGCCCCAGCATTTT
j_gene: TRBJ2-7; abundance: -; v_gene: TRBV28; d_gene: TRBD1; CDR3aa: CASRADRGRSSSYEQYF; CDR3nt: TGTGCCAGCAGGGCTGACAGGGGGCGTTCTAGTTCCTACGAGCAGTACTTC
j_gene: TRBJ2-7; abundance: -; v_gene: TRBV4-1; d_gene: TRBD1; CDR3aa: CASSQGQGAYEQYF; CDR3nt: TGCGCCAGCAGCCAAGGACAGGGGGCTTACGAGCAGTACTTC
j_gene: TRBJ2-7; abundance: -; v_gene: TRBV3-1/TRBV3-2; d_gene: TRBD2; CDR3aa: CASSRGTSGRPYEQYF; CDR3nt: TGTGCCAGCAGCCGAGGGACTAGCGGGAGACCCTACGAGCAGTACTTC
j_gene: TRBJ2-7; abundance: -; v_gene: TRBV5-1; d_gene: -; CDR3aa: CASSLVSVQDYEQYF; CDR3nt: TGCGCCAGCAGCTTGGTGTCGGTACAGGACTACGAGCAGTACTTC
j_gene: TRBJ2-2; abundance: -; v_gene: TRBV14; d_gene: -; CDR3aa: CASSPLRDTGELFF; CDR3nt: TGTGCCAGCAGCCCCTTAAGAGACACCGGGGAGCTGTTTTTT
j_gene: TRBJ1-1; abundance: -; v_gene: TRBV11-2; d_gene: -; CDR3aa: CASSREGGEAFF; CDR3nt: TGTGCCAGCAGCCGGGAAGGAGGTGAAGCTTTCTTT
j_gene: TRBJ2-7; abundance: -; v_gene: TRBV5-5; d_gene: -; CDR3aa: CASSPGASDYEQYF; CDR3nt: TGTGCCAGCAGCCCAGGCGCTAGCGACTACGAGCAGTACTTC
j_gene: TRBJ2-5; abundance: -; v_gene: TRBV5-1; d_gene: -; CDR3aa: CASSLAGHVKQETQYF; CDR3nt: TGCGCCAGCAGCTTGGCCGGACACGTAAAACAAGAGACCCAGTACTTC
j_gene: TRBJ2-3; abundance: once; v_gene: TRBV9; d_gene: TRBD2; CDR3aa: CASSTGLVDTDTQYF; CDR3nt: TGTGCCAGCAGCACCGGACTAGTTGACACAGATACGCAGTATTTT
j_gene: TRBJ2-3; abundance: -; v_gene: TRBV28; d_gene: -; CDR3aa: CASPPATGSTDTQYF; CDR3nt: TGTGCCAGCCCCCCGGCAACAGGGAGCACAGATACGCAGTATTTT
j_gene: TRBJ1-5; abundance: -; v_gene: TRBV19; d_gene: TRBD1; CDR3aa: CASSMFRDRGRYSNQPQHF; CDR3nt: TGTGCCAGTAGTATGTTCAGGGACAGGGGTCGTTATAGCAATCAGCCCCAGCATTTT
j_gene: TRBJ2-5; abundance: -; v_gene: TRBV27; d_gene: TRBD2; CDR3aa: CASTSRTSGSVWGEQETQYF; CDR3nt: TGTGCCAGCACCTCTCGGACTAGCGGGAGTGTATGGGGGGAGCAAGAGACCCAGTACTTC
j_gene: TRBJ1-2; abundance: -; v_gene: TRBV6-5; d_gene: -; CDR3aa: CATHYPEGGYGYTF; CDR3nt: TGTGCCACTCATTACCCCGAAGGGGGCTATGGCTACACCTTC
j_gene: TRBJ2-5; abundance: few; v_gene: TRBV7-6; d_gene: -; CDR3aa: CASSLAGRQYQETQYF; CDR3nt: TGTGCCAGCAGCTTAGCCGGCCGACAGTACCAAGAGACCCAGTACTTC
j_gene: TRBJ2-7; abundance: -; v_gene: TRBV6-2/TRBV6-3; d_gene: -; CDR3aa: CASSRYEGYEQYF; CDR3nt: TGTGCCAGCAGCCGGTACGAGGGCTACGAGCAGTACTTC
j_gene: TRBJ2-1; abundance: -; v_gene: TRBV7-2; d_gene: -; CDR3aa: CATQTGSSYNEQFF; CDR3nt: TGTGCCACCCAAACAGGGAGCTCCTACAATGAGCAGTTCTTC
j_gene: TRBJ1-5; abundance: -; v_gene: TRBV7-9; d_gene: TRBD1; CDR3aa: CASSVDRADQPQHF; CDR3nt: TGTGCCAGCAGCGTGGACAGGGCTGATCAGCCCCAGCATTTT
j_gene: TRBJ2-1; abundance: few; v_gene: TRBV18; d_gene: TRBD2; CDR3aa: CASSRRTSGGLGGDNEQFF; CDR3nt: TGTGCCAGCTCACGACGGACTAGCGGGGGATTAGGGGGTGACAATGAGCAGTTCTTC
j_gene: TRBJ2-1; abundance: once; v_gene: TRBV28; d_gene: -; CDR3aa: CASSSLPLLVDEQFF; CDR3nt: TGTGCCAGCAGCTCCCTGCCTCTCCTAGTTGATGAGCAGTTCTTC
j_gene: TRBJ2-7; abundance: -; v_gene: TRBV14; d_gene: -; CDR3aa: CASILERRHEQYF; CDR3nt: TGTGCCAGCATCCTCGAGCGGAGGCACGAGCAGTACTTC